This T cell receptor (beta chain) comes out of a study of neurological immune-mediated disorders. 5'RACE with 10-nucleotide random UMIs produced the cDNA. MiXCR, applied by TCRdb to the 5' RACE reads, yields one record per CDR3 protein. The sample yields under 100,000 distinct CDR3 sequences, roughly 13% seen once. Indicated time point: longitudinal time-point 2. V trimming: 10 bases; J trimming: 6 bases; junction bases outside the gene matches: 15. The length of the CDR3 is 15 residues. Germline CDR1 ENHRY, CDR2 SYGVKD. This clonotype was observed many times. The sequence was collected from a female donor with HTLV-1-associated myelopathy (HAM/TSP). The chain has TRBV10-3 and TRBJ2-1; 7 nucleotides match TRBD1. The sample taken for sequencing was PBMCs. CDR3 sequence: CASGPGQNTVNEQFF. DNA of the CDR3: TGTGCCAGCGGACCGGGACAGAATACTGTCAATGAGCAGTTCTTC.